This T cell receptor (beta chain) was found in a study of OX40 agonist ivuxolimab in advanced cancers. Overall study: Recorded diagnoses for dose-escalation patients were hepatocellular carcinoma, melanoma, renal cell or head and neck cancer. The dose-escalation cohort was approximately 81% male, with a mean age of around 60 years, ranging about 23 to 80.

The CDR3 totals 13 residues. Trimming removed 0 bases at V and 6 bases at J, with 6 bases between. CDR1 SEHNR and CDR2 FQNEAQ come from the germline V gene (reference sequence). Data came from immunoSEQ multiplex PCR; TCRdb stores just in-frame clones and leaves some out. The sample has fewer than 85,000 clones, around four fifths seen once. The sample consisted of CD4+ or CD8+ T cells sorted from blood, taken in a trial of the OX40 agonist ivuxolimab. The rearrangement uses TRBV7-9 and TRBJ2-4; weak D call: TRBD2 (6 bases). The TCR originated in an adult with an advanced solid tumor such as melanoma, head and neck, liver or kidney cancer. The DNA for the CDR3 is TGTGCCAGCAGCTTAGCGGAGGGAAACATTCAGTACTTC. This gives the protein CASSLAEGNIQYF.